This T cell receptor beta chain was found in a study of blood T cell repertoires in COVID-19. Sequenced by immunoSEQ multiplex PCR; TCRdb stores in-frame clones only, minus some. The sample includes around 310,000 clones, about 91% seen only once; the top ten take around 13%. The specimen sequenced was peripheral blood. This TCR was sampled from a woman aged 60 to 75 with acute or convalescent COVID-19.

CDR3 nucleotides: TGTGCCAGCAGCGTAGAGGGGCTGGGCGTTTCTGGAAACACCATATATTTT. Amino acids: CASSVEGLGVSGNTIYF. This chain uses TRBV9 with TRBJ1-3; maybe TRBD1 (5 bases). The CDR3 covers 17 residues. V was cut by 0 bases and J by 1 base, with 14 bases left in between. Germline CDR1 SGDLS, CDR2 YYNGEE.